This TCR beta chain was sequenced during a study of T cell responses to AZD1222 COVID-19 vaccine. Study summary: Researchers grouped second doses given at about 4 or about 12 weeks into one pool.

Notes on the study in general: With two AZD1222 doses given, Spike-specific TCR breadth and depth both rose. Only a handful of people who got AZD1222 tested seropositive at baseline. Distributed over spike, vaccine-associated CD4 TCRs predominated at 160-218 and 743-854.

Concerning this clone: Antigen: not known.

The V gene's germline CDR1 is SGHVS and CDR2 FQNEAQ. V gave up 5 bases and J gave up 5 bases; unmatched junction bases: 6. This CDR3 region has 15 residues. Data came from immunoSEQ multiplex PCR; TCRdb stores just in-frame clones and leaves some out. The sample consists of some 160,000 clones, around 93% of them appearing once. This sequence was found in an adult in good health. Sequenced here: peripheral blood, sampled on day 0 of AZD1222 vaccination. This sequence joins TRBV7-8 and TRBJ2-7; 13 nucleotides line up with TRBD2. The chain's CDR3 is CASSGGLAGAHEQYF. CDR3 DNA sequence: TGTGCCAGCAGCGGAGGACTAGCGGGAGCCCACGAGCAGTACTTC.